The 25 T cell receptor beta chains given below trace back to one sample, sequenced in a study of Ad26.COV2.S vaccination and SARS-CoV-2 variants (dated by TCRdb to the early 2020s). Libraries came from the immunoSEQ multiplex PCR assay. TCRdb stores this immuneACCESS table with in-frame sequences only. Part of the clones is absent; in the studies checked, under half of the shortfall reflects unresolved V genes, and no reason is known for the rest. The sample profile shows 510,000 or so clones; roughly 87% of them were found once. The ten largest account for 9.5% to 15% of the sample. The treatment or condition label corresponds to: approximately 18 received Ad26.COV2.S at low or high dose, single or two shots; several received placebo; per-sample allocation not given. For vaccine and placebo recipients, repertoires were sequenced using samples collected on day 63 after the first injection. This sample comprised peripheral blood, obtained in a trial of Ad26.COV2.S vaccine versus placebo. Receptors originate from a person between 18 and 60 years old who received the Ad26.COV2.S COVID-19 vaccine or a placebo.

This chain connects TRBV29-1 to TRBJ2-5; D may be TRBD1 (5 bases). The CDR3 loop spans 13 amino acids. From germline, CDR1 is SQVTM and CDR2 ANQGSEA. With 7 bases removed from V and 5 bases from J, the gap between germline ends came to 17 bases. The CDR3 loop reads CSAQKGVWETQYF. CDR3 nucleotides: TGCAGCGCTCAGAAAGGGGTGTGGGAGACCCAGTACTTC.

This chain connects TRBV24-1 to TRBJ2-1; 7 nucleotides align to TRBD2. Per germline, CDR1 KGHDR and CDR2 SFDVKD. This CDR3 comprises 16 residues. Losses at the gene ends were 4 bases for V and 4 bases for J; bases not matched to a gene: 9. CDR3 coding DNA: TGTGCCACCAGTGACACACTAGCGAACCCGTACAATGAGCAGTTCTTC. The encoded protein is CATSDTLANPYNEQFF.

Written as DNA, the CDR3 is TGTGCCAGCAGCGGCGTCGGGACTAGCGTGATGGGTGAGCAGTTCTTC. Amino acid sequence: CASSGVGTSVMGEQFF. The chain is built from TRBV3-1 (or the pseudogene TRBV3-2) and TRBJ2-1, with TRBD2 identical over 10 bases. The germline CDR1 and CDR2 sequences are LGHDT and YNNKEL (reference sequence). V dropped 5 bases and J dropped 9; count of bases not matched to a gene: 13. There are 16 residues in the CDR3.

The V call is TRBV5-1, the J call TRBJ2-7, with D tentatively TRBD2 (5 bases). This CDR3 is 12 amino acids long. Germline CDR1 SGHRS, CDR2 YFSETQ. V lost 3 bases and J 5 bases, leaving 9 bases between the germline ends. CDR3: CASSSGFDEQYF. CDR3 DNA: TGCGCCAGCAGCTCGGGGTTCGACGAGCAGTACTTC.

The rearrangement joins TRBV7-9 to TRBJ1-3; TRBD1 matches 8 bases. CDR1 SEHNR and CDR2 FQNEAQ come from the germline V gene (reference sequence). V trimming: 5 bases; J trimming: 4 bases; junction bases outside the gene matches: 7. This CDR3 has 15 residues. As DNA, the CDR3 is TGTGCCAGCAGCCTCAGACAGGGGACCGGAAACACCATATATTTT. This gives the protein CASSLRQGTGNTIYF.

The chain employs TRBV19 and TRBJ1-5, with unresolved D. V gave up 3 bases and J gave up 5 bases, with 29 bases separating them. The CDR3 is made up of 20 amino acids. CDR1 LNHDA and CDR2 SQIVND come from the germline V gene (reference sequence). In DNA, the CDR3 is TGTGCCAGTAGTATGCGTACGGTCCTAGGGCGGCTCAGCGTTTATCAGCCCCAGCATTTT. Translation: CASSMRTVLGRLSVYQPQHF.

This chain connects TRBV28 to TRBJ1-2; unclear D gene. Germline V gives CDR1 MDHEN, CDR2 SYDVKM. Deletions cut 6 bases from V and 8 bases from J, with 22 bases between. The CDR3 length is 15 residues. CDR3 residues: CASRPSDMDLRGYTF. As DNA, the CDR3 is TGTGCCAGCAGGCCCAGCGACATGGATCTTCGCGGCTACACCTTC.

In DNA, the CDR3 is TGCGCCAGCACTACGAAGGCGGGGGACACTGAAGCTTTCTTT. Residues: CASTTKAGDTEAFF. This chain joins TRBV4-3 and TRBJ1-1; TRBD1 is a possible D gene (5 bases). The CDR3 contains 14 residues. Germline CDR1 and CDR2: LGHNA and YSLEER. V lost 7 bases and J lost 3, with 15 bases in between.

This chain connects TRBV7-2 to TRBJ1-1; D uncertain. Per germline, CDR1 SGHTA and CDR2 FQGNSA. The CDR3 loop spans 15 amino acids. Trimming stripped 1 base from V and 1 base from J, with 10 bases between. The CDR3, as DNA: TGTGCCAGCAGCTTAGATCGGCATCCGAACACTGAAGCTTTCTTT. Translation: CASSLDRHPNTEAFF.

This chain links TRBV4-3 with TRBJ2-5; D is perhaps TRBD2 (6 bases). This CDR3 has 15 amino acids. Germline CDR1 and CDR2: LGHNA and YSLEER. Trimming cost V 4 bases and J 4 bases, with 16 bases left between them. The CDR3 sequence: CASSPSGLLRETQYF. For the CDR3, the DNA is TGCGCCAGCAGCCCAAGTGGACTACTCAGAGAGACCCAGTACTTC.

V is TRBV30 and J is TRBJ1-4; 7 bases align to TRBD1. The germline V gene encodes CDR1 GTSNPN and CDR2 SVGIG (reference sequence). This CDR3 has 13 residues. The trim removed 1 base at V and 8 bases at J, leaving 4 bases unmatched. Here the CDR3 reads CAWSGQGVEKLFF. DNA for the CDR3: TGTGCCTGGAGTGGACAGGGTGTCGAAAAACTGTTTTTT.

The CDR3 nucleotides are TGCAGCGGGCGACAGGGGGCGGAAGGCTACACCTTC. Its protein is CSGRQGAEGYTF. The chain links TRBV29-1 to TRBJ1-2; 10 positions agree with TRBD1. Trimming cost V 7 bases and J 8 bases; bases outside gene matches: 7. This CDR3 spans 12 amino acids. From germline, CDR1 is SQVTM and CDR2 ANQGSEA.

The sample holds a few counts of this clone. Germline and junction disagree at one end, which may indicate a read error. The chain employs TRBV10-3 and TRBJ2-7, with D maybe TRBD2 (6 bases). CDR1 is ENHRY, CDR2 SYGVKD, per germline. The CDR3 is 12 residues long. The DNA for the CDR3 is TGCGCTTTAAGCGGGCAAAGCTACGAGCAGTACTTC. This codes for CALSGQSYEQYF.

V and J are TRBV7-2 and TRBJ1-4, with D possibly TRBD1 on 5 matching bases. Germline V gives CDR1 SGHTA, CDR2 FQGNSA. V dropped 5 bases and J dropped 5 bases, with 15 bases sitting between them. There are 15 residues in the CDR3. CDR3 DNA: TGTGCCAGCAGCGAAACCAGACAGAGGAATGAAAAACTGTTTTTT. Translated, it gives CASSETRQRNEKLFF.

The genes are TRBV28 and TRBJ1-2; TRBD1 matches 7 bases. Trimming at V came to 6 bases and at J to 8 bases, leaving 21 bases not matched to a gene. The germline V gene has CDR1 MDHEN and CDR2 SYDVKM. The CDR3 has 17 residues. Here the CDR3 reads CASSLGDSGVMEGGYTF. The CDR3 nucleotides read TGTGCCAGCAGCCTTGGGGACAGTGGAGTGATGGAAGGCGGCTACACCTTC.

DNA of the CDR3: TGTGCCAGCAGTGGGCCCGGACGGCGAACTGAAGCTTTCTTT. Its translation: CASSGPGRRTEAFF. This chain connects TRBV28 to TRBJ1-1; no clear D. Trimming removed 5 bases from V and 5 bases from J, with 15 bases in between. The CDR3 runs to 14 residues. CDR1 is MDHEN and CDR2 is SYDVKM in the germline V gene.

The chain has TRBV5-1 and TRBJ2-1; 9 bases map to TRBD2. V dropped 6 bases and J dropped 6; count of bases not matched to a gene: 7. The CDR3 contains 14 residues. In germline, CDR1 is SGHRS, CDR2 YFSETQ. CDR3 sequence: CASTIGLAPNEQFF. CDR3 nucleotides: TGCGCCAGCACCATAGGACTAGCGCCCAATGAGCAGTTCTTC.

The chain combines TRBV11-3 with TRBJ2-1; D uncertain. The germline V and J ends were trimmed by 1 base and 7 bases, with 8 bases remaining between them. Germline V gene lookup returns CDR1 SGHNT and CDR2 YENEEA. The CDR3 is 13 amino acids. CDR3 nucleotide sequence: TGTGCCAGCAGCTTAGGGGGAACTAATGAGCAGTTCTTC. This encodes CASSLGGTNEQFF.

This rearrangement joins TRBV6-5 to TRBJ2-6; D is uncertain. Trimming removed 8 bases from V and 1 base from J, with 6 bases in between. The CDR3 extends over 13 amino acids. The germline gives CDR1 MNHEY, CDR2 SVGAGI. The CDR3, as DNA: TGTGCCAGCCAAGTGTCTGGGGCCAACGTCCTGACTTTC. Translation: CASQVSGANVLTF.

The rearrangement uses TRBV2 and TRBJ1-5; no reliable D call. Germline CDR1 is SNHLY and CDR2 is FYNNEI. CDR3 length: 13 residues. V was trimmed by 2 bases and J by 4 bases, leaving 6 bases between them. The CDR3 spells CASSELGNQPQHF. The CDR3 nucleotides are TGTGCCAGCAGTGAATTGGGGAATCAGCCCCAGCATTTT.

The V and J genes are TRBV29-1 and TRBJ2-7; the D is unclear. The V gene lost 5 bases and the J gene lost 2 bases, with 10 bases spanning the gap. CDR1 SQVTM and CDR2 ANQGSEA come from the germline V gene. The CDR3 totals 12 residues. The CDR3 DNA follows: TGCAGCGTTACGACGGGTCCCTACGAGCAGTACTTC. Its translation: CSVTTGPYEQYF.

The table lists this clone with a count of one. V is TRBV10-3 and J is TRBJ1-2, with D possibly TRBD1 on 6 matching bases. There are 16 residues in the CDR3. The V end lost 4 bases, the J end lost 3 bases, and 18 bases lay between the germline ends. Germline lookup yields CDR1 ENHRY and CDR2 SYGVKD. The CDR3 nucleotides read TGTGCCATCAGTGGTCGACAGGCCCTCCCTGACTATGGCTACACCTTC. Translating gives CAISGRQALPDYGYTF.

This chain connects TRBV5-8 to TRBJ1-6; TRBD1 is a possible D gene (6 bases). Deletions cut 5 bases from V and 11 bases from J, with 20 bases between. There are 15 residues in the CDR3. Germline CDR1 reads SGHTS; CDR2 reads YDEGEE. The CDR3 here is CASRGGARYRAPLHF. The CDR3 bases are TGTGCCAGCAGGGGGGGGGCGCGGTATCGGGCACCCCTCCACTTT.

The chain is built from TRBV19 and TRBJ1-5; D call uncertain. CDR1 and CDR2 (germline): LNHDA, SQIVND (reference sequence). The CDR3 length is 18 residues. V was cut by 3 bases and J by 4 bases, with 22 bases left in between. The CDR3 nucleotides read TGTGCCAGTAGTATGATGCGGGAAGTGCTTGGATTGAATCAGCCCCAGCATTTT. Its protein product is CASSMMREVLGLNQPQHF.

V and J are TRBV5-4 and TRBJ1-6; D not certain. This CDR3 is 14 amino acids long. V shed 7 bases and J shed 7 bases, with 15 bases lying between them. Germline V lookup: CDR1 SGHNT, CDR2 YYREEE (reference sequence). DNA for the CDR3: TGTGCCAGCCGACGCCCGGGATCAAATTCACCCCTCCACTTT. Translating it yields CASRRPGSNSPLHF.